These 18 T cell receptor beta chains share one sample of origin, sequenced in a study of CD4 and CD8 cells across lung adenocarcinoma regions. TCRdb re-called the PCR reads with MiXCR, one entry per CDR3 protein. Among some 27,000 distinct CDR3 sequences listed, 50% to 55% were seen once. Source material: CD8+ T cells from the center of a lung tumor. Source of these receptors: a male donor with lung adenocarcinoma. The CD4 and CD8 labels of this study may be unreliable.

This clonotype has at least ten counts. The chain combines TRBV6-4 with TRBJ2-1; 10 bases are a match to TRBD2. J lost 6 bases, V lost 5 bases, and 4 bases had no gene match. This CDR3 is 14 amino acids long. The germline V gene encodes CDR1 MRHNA and CDR2 SNTAGT. DNA for the CDR3: TGTGCCAGCAGTACCGGGACTAGCGCCAATGAGCAGTTCTTC. Translation: CASSTGTSANEQFF.

This rearrangement joins TRBV10-2 to TRBJ2-5, with D tentatively TRBD2 (5 bases). Per germline, CDR1 WSHSY and CDR2 SAAADI. The CDR3 is 14 amino acids. V gave up 2 bases and J gave up 5 bases, with 12 bases separating them. The CDR3 loop is CASSEPGLVETQYF. CDR3 nucleotide sequence: TGCGCCAGCAGTGAGCCCGGACTGGTGGAGACCCAGTACTTC.

This clonotype has just a few counts. The J gene is TRBJ2-1, the V gene TRBV6-1; 9 positions match TRBD2. The J segment lost 9 bases and the V segment lost 8 bases, leaving 14 bases of the junction unmatched. The CDR3 runs 15 residues. Germline V lookup: CDR1 MNHNS, CDR2 SASEGT. CDR3 coding DNA: TGTGCCAGCGGGTCACGGGGCGGGAGGGCCGGTGAGCAGTTCTTC. As protein: CASGSRGGRAGEQFF.

Worth noting for this clonotype: The germline gene is not matched at one end of the junction; a read error may be the cause. V usage is TRBV6-1 and J usage is TRBJ2-3, with 7 bases that match TRBD1. Germline V CDR1 and CDR2: MNHNS, SASEGT. The CDR3 consists of 14 residues. CDR3 sequence: CASIQVVGTDKQYF. The CDR3 DNA sequence: TGTGCCAGCATCCAGGTTGTGGGGACAGATAAGCAGTATTTT.

A remark on this clonotype: The junction and the germline gene differ at one end; a read error may be behind it. This chain links TRBV5-3 with TRBJ2-3; possible D gene TRBD1, 6 bases. TRBV5-3 is assigned to the ORF class and has an uncertain function. This CDR3 comprises 16 residues. CDR3 in DNA: TGTGCCAGAAGCTTGACGGGGCTGGGGGCGAAAAATACGCAGTACTTT. It encodes CARSLTGLGAKNTQYF.

The V gene is TRBV6-1, the J gene TRBJ2-5, with 7 bases that match TRBD2. The CDR3 runs to 15 residues. The germline CDR1 and CDR2 sequences are MNHNS and SASEGT. V was clipped by 2 bases and J by 4 bases; unmatched bases: 7. This CDR3 reads CASSESGMAGETQYF. CDR3 sequence (DNA): TGTGCCAGCAGTGAAAGCGGGATGGCGGGAGAGACCCAGTACTTC.

This clonotype is a singleton in its sample. Germline is not matched at one junction end, which may reflect a read error. This chain uses TRBV6-1 with TRBJ2-4; 9 positions match TRBD2. CDR1 is MNHNS and CDR2 is SASEGT in the germline V gene. The CDR3 runs 15 residues. CDR3 in DNA: TGTGCCAGCAGCGAGGGAGCGGGAGGCACAAACATTCAGTATTTC. Translation gives CASSEGAGGTNIQYF.

This clonotype was seen many times. This sequence joins TRBV7-6 and TRBJ1-1, with D unclear. This CDR3 contains 13 residues. Germline CDR1 reads SGHVS; CDR2 reads FNYEAQ. V lost 3 bases and J lost 4, with 9 bases in between. The CDR3 DNA sequence: TGTGCCAGCAGCTTCCCCGAGGGCACTGAAGCTTTCTTT. Amino acids: CASSFPEGTEAFF.

The table lists this clonotype with a few counts. V is TRBV6-1 and J is TRBJ2-3; 10 positions match TRBD1. Germline V gene sequence: CDR1 MNHNS, CDR2 SASEGT. J lost 2 bases, V lost 6 bases, and 5 bases had no gene match. This CDR3 region has 15 residues. CDR3 nucleotides: TGTGCCAGCAGGCAGACAGGGGGCTCCACAGATACGCAGTATTTT. Its protein is CASRQTGGSTDTQYF.

The gene calls are TRBV10-3 and TRBJ2-3; the D gene is possibly TRBD2 (7 bases). The length of the CDR3 is 15 residues. Trimming pared 11 bases from V and 9 bases from J, leaving 27 bases between. Per germline, CDR1 ENHRY and CDR2 SYGVKD. CDR3 residues: CAGGDGGHDQETQYF. The CDR3 DNA reads TGTGCCGGGGGGGACGGGGGCCATGACCAAGAGACGCAGTATTTT.

This chain connects TRBV6-1 to TRBJ2-1, with D possibly matching TRBD1 (7 bases). The DNA end lines up better with TRBJ2-5; the J call may be wrong. The CDR3 totals 16 residues. Germline V gene lookup returns CDR1 MNHNS and CDR2 SASEGT. CDR3 nucleotide sequence: TGTGCCAGCAGGGGACTGAGGACAGGAGGCAGGGAGACCCAGTACTTC. This gives the protein CASRGLRTGGRETQYF.

For this clonotype: At one end, the junction sequence differs from germline, possibly due to a read error. The CDR3 is CASSYETGLWVTDTQYF. CDR3 nucleotides: TGTGCCAGCAGTTACGAGACGGGGCTGTGGGTCACAGATACGCAGTATTTC. This chain uses TRBV6-5 with TRBJ2-3; tentatively, D is TRBD1 or TRBD2 (5 bases each). The germline gives CDR1 MNHEY, CDR2 SVGAGI. This CDR3 contains 17 residues.

This clonotype was detected only a few times. The chain joins TRBV23-1 to TRBJ2-1; maybe TRBD2 (7 bases). TRBV23-1 is designated an ORF whose function remains uncertain. The CDR3 extends over 16 amino acids. V lost 0 bases, J lost 8 bases, and 17 bases lay in between. CDR3 in amino acids: CASSQSGGLEGDEQFF. CDR3 nucleotides: TGCGCCAGCAGTCAATCGGGGGGGCTAGAAGGTGATGAGCAGTTCTTC.

This rearrangement joins TRBV4-1 to TRBJ2-1; TRBD2 might be the D (6 bases). CDR3 length equals 14 residues. Trimming removed 4 bases at V and 7 bases at J, with 14 bases between. Germline CDR1 MGHRA, CDR2 YSYEKL. The DNA of the CDR3 is TGCGCCAGCAGCCGGCCGACTAGTAGGAATGAGCAGTTCTTC. As protein: CASSRPTSRNEQFF.

J is TRBJ2-5 and V is TRBV10-3; D is perhaps TRBD1 (5 bases). CDR3 length: 12 residues. Germline CDR1 reads ENHRY; CDR2 reads SYGVKD. The V end was cut by 10 bases, the J end by 2 bases, with 11 bases between. CDR3 amino acids: CATRQNQETQYF. The CDR3 region has the DNA TGTGCCACCAGACAGAATCAAGAGACCCAGTACTTC.

This clonotype appeared many times. The chain has TRBV6-4 and TRBJ2-1; the match to TRBD2 covers 13 bases. CDR1 and CDR2 from the germline V gene are MRHNA and SNTAGT. CDR3 length equals 15 residues. With 3 bases clipped from V and 5 bases from J, the junction kept 1 base outside the gene matches. The CDR3 coding sequence is TGTGCCAGCAGTGATGGGACTAGCGGGGACAATGAGCAGTTCTTC. Residues: CASSDGTSGDNEQFF.

This chain uses TRBV10-3 with TRBJ2-3; no clear D gene. This CDR3 spans 11 amino acids. V was clipped by 2 bases and J by 4 bases, with 1 base between them. Germline assignment: CDR1 ENHRY and CDR2 SYGVKD. This CDR3 reads CAISEADTQYF. CDR3 DNA: TGTGCCATCAGTGAGGCAGATACGCAGTATTTT.

This chain uses TRBV10-1 with TRBJ2-5, with unresolved D. CDR3 size: 17 residues. Germline-derived CDR1 and CDR2 are WNHNN and SYGVQD (reference sequence). The V end was cut by 7 bases, the J end by 8 bases, with 29 bases between. The CDR3 protein is CASTTERRGLDKNTQYF. The DNA of the CDR3 is TGCGCCAGCACAACGGAGCGCCGAGGCCTTGACAAAAACACCCAGTACTTC.